One and the same sample provided the 24 T cell receptor beta chains below, sequenced in a study of blood T cells in healthy people across ages. It was with a sample-barcoded 5' primer and a J-beta primer mix that a second PCR of roughly 6 to 12 cycles was run. TCRdb re-analysed the 5' RACE reads in MiXCR, keeping a single row per CDR3 protein. This table has about 1 million distinct CDR3 sequences, about 23% appearing once. This sample also appeared in a second study, on T cells of mothers and their children.

The sequencing sample was made of blood. Receptor source: a girl aged 2 to 9 in good health.

In its sample, this clonotype was seen a few times. The CDR3 region has the DNA TGTGCCAGCAACCACGAAGGGGGTGGCTACACCTTC. It encodes CASNHEGGGYTF. The V gene is TRBV11-3, the J gene TRBJ1-2; tentatively, D is TRBD1 (6 bases). This CDR3 contains 12 residues. Trimming removed 7 bases from V and 7 bases from J, with 13 bases in between. CDR1 and CDR2 from the germline V gene are SGHNT and YENEEA.

This clonotype was detected a few times. This CDR3 is CASSQQSGTGSQPQHF. The CDR3 nucleotides are TGTGCCAGCAGCCAACAATCCGGGACAGGGAGTCAGCCCCAGCATTTT. The V and J genes are TRBV3-1 and TRBJ1-5, with 9 bases matching TRBD1. V lost 2 bases to trimming and J lost 6 bases; unmatched junction nucleotides: 8. The CDR3 covers 16 residues. Germline CDR1 LGHDT, CDR2 YNNKEL (reference sequence).

V gene TRBV20-1 combines with J gene TRBJ2-5; TRBD2 agrees at 16 bases. This CDR3 comprises 17 residues. The trim removed 6 bases at V and 4 bases at J, leaving 11 bases unmatched. Per germline, CDR1 DFQATT and CDR2 SNEGSKA (reference sequence). This CDR3 reads CSALSGTSGRAAETQYF. The DNA for the CDR3 is TGCAGTGCCTTATCAGGGACTAGCGGGAGGGCCGCAGAGACCCAGTACTTC.

This clonotype was found a few times. This chain joins TRBV6-5 and TRBJ2-2, with 10 bases matching TRBD2. This CDR3 region has 17 residues. The germline gives CDR1 MNHEY, CDR2 SVGAGI. Germline trimming cut 2 bases from V and 5 bases from J; bases unmatched to any gene: 8. In DNA form, the CDR3 reads TGTGCCAGCAGTTACGGGGAACCGGGACTAGCGACCGGGGAGCTGTTTTTT. Its translation is CASSYGEPGLATGELFF.

Ten or more counts support this clonotype. The CDR3 coding sequence is TGTGCCAGCAGCAATCAAATCACCTTTGATGAGCAGTTCTTC. Its translation is CASSNQITFDEQFF. The J gene is TRBJ2-1, the V gene TRBV9, with D unclear. The germline CDR1 and CDR2 sequences are SGDLS and YYNGEE. V gave up 4 bases and J gave up 8 bases, with 16 bases separating them. The CDR3 is 14 amino acids.

This clonotype came up many times. The V gene is TRBV29-1, the J gene TRBJ2-7, with D perhaps matching TRBD1 (7 bases). CDR3 length: 17 amino acids. Between the trimmed V and J ends, which lost 4 bases and 0 bases, there was a span of 22 bases. Germline assignment: CDR1 SQVTM and CDR2 ANQGSEA. Here the CDR3 DNA reads TGCAGCGTTGTGGGGGGACAGTTCACCGGGAGCTCCTACGAGCAGTACTTC. This codes for CSVVGGQFTGSSYEQYF.

This clonotype showed up just once. At one end, the junction sequence differs from germline, possibly due to a read error. The chain combines TRBV29-1 with TRBJ2-1; the D gene is possibly TRBD2 (6 bases). This CDR3 has 9 residues. Germline-derived CDR1 and CDR2 are SQVTM and ANQGSEA. The DNA for the CDR3 is TGCAGCGTTGACTTTTTTGCGGGGTTC. This gives the protein CSVDFFAGF.

V gene TRBV7-9 combines with J gene TRBJ2-5; perhaps D is TRBD1 or TRBD2 (6 bases each). The J call may be faulty, since TRBJ2-1 better matches the DNA end. The CDR3 covers 15 residues. Germline V gives CDR1 SEHNR, CDR2 FQNEAQ (reference sequence). In DNA, the CDR3 is TGTGCCAGCAGCTCGGGGGCCAACGGGTACAATGAGCAGTTCTTC. Translating it yields CASSSGANGYNEQFF.

The rearrangement links TRBV6-6 to TRBJ2-3, with 9 bases fitting TRBD1. Trimming removed 5 bases from V and 5 bases from J; junction bases left unmatched: 8. CDR1 is MNHNY, CDR2 SVGAGI, per germline (reference sequence). This CDR3 has 15 amino acids. CDR3 residues: CASSPRQGVGDTQYF. The CDR3, as DNA: TGTGCCAGCAGTCCTCGACAGGGGGTAGGAGATACGCAGTATTTT.

J is TRBJ2-3 and V is TRBV27; 15 bases align to TRBD2. The CDR3 is 18 amino acids. V gave up 6 bases and J gave up 3 bases; unmatched junction bases: 10. CDR1 and CDR2 (germline): MNHEY, SMNVEV (reference sequence). CDR3 amino acids: CASSGTSGRSTVTDTQYF. The DNA of the CDR3 is TGTGCCAGCAGCGGGACTAGCGGGAGGAGTACAGTAACAGATACGCAGTATTTT.

The V and J genes are TRBV7-2 and TRBJ2-7; the D call may be TRBD1 or TRBD2 (5 bases each). Between the trimmed V and J ends, which lost 5 bases and 3 bases, there was a span of 11 bases. The CDR3 contains 13 residues. Germline V gives CDR1 SGHTA, CDR2 FQGNSA. The CDR3 DNA reads TGTGCCAGCAGCGAGGGGTACTACTACGAGCAGTACTTC. It translates to CASSEGYYYEQYF.

This clonotype was seen more than once but under ten times. The chain recombines TRBV29-1 with TRBJ2-5, with 8 nucleotides matching TRBD1. V was pared by 6 bases and J by 6 bases, with 6 bases of the junction left unmatched. Looked up from germline, CDR1 is SQVTM and CDR2 is ANQGSEA. The CDR3 runs to 12 residues. CDR3 nucleotide sequence: TGCAGCGTCTTCGGACAGGGAAAGACCCAGTACTTC. Amino acids: CSVFGQGKTQYF.

The chain is built from TRBV6-5 and TRBJ2-2; D gene ambiguous. V shed 8 bases and J shed 0 bases, with 13 bases lying between them. The CDR3 has 15 residues. CDR1 is MNHEY and CDR2 is SVGAGI in the germline V gene. The CDR3 nucleotides read TGTGCCAGCGGTTCGAGCCCCACGAACACCGGGGAGCTGTTTTTT. Amino acids: CASGSSPTNTGELFF.

The gene calls are TRBV28 and TRBJ2-5; D gene uncertain. The end of the DNA aligns better with TRBJ2-7, so the J call may be wrong. The CDR3 runs 14 residues. Germline V gene data show CDR1 as MDHEN and CDR2 as SYDVKM. CDR3 protein: CASSSPDGPYEQYF. The CDR3 coding sequence is TGTGCCAGCAGTTCACCCGACGGGCCCTACGAGCAGTACTTC.

The gene calls are TRBV7-9 and TRBJ1-2, with TRBD1 identical over 8 bases. There are 14 residues in the CDR3. Unmatched junction bases numbered 9, after V lost 7 bases and J lost 5 bases. CDR1 and CDR2 from the germline V gene are SEHNR and FQNEAQ (reference sequence). The CDR3 here is CASNDQDREYGYTF. The CDR3 DNA follows: TGTGCCAGCAACGATCAGGACAGGGAATATGGCTACACCTTC.

The rearrangement uses TRBV10-3 and TRBJ2-3; D uncertain. This CDR3 is built from 14 residues. Between the trimmed V and J ends, which lost 8 bases and 4 bases, there was a span of 16 bases. CDR1 and CDR2 (germline): ENHRY, SYGVKD. Here the CDR3 reads CAISGPRSADTQYF. In DNA, the CDR3 is TGTGCCATCTCTGGCCCCCGGAGCGCAGATACGCAGTATTTT.

A few counts support this clonotype. The chain joins TRBV10-2 to TRBJ2-5; D not resolved. Judging by the DNA end, TRBJ2-1 fits better; the J call may be wrong. The CDR3 runs 11 residues. Germline loops: CDR1 WSHSY, CDR2 SAAADI. The CDR3 DNA reads TGCGCCAGCAGTGCAACGGATGAGCAGTTCTTC. It encodes CASSATDEQFF.

The J gene is TRBJ2-2, the V gene TRBV21-1; no DNA check was done on the table's D call, TRBD1. TRBV21-1 corresponds to a pseudogene. The CDR3 spans 17 residues. In DNA form, the CDR3 reads TGTGCCAGCAGCAGAGGCAGACAGGGAGGGGGTTCCGGGGAGCTGTTTTTT. This sequence encodes CASSRGRQGGGSGELFF.

In this sample, this clonotype turned up a few times. V is TRBV5-6 and J is TRBJ2-2; the D is unclear. There are 16 residues in the CDR3. Trimming removed 5 bases at V and 2 bases at J, with 16 bases between. Per the germline V gene, CDR1 is SGHDT and CDR2 is YYEEEE. CDR3 coding DNA: TGTGCCAGCAGGTCAACGGTGGATAAAAACACCGGGGAGCTGTTTTTT. Residues: CASRSTVDKNTGELFF.

The rearrangement joins TRBV28 to TRBJ2-4; 8 bases line up with TRBD2. With V trimmed by 6 bases and J by 0 bases, 10 bases remained unmatched. The CDR3 has 17 amino acids. Germline loops: CDR1 MDHEN, CDR2 SYDVKM. The CDR3 nucleotides are TGTGCCAGCAGACCTACTAGCGGAGGGGGAGCCAAAAACATTCAGTACTTC. It yields the protein CASRPTSGGGAKNIQYF.

The rearrangement links TRBV10-3 to TRBJ2-1; the match to TRBD1 covers 7 bases. The V segment lost 8 bases and the J segment 4 bases; nucleotides outside the gene matches: 5. In germline, CDR1 is ENHRY, CDR2 SYGVKD. The CDR3 spans 13 residues. The CDR3 sequence: CAIRDSQYNEQFF. CDR3 nucleotides: TGTGCCATCCGGGACAGCCAATACAATGAGCAGTTCTTC.

This clonotype has just a few counts. The V and J genes are TRBV10-3 and TRBJ1-4, with D possibly being TRBD1 (6 bases). This CDR3 spans 14 amino acids. Germline V gene lookup returns CDR1 ENHRY and CDR2 SYGVKD. V shed 6 bases and J shed 8 bases, with 16 bases lying between them. The DNA of the CDR3 is TGTGCCATCAGCGAAGACAGGTTTTACGAAAAACTGTTTTTT. Translation: CAISEDRFYEKLFF.

The V gene is TRBV12-3 or TRBV12-4, the J gene TRBJ2-4; 8 nucleotides agree with TRBD2. Trimming took 6 bases from V and 8 from J; bases not matched to a gene: 15. There are 16 residues in the CDR3. The CDR3, as DNA: TGTGCCAGCAGCCTCCTGCCGCGGGGGGAAGGGGACATTCAGTACTTC. Protein product: CASSLLPRGEGDIQYF.

This clonotype turned up a few times. The CDR3 loop is CASSLEIQTQYF. The CDR3 DNA reads as TGTGCCAGCAGCTTAGAAATCCAGACCCAGTACTTC. The chain employs TRBV7-8 and TRBJ2-5, with D unclear. The CDR3 has 12 amino acids. The V end lost 1 base, the J end lost 6 bases, and 6 bases lay between the germline ends. Germline CDR1 is SGHVS and CDR2 is FQNEAQ.